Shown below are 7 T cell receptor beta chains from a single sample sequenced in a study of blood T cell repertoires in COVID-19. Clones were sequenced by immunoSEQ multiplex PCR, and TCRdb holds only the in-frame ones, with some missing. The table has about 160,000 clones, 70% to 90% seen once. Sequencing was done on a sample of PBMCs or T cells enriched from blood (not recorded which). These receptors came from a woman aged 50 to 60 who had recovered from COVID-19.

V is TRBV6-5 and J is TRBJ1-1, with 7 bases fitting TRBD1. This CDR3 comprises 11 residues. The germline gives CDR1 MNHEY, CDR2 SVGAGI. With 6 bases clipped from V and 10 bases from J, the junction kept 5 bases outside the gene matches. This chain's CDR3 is CASRTGMGAFF. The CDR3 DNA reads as TGTGCCAGCAGGACAGGGATGGGAGCTTTCTTT.

The DNA of the CDR3 is TGTGCCAGCAGCCATAGCGGGGTGCAAGAGACCCAGTACTTC. It yields the protein CASSHSGVQETQYF. The chain combines TRBV7-9 with TRBJ2-5; 8 nucleotides align to TRBD2. The germline V gene has CDR1 SEHNR and CDR2 FQNEAQ (reference sequence). The J segment lost 2 bases and the V segment lost 5 bases, leaving 4 bases of the junction unmatched. This CDR3 is built from 14 residues.

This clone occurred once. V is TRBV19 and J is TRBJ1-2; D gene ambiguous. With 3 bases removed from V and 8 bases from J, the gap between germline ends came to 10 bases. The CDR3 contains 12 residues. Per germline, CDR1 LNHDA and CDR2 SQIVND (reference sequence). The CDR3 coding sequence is TGTGCCAGTAGTATGGAGGTCTGGGGCTACACCTTC. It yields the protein CASSMEVWGYTF.

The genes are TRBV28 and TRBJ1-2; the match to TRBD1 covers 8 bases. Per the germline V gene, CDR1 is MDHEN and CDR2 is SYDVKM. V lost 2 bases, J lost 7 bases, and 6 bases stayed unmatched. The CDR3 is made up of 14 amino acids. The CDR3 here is CASSLRTGYGGYTF. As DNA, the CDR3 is TGTGCCAGCAGTTTACGGACAGGGTACGGTGGCTACACCTTC.

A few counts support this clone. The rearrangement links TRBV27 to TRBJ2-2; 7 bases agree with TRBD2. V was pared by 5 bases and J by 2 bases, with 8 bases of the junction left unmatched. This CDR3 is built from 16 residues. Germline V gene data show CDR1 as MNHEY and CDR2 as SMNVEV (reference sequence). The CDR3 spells CASSTTGTTNTGELFF. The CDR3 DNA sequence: TGTGCCAGCAGTACTACCGGGACTACAAACACCGGGGAGCTGTTTTTT.

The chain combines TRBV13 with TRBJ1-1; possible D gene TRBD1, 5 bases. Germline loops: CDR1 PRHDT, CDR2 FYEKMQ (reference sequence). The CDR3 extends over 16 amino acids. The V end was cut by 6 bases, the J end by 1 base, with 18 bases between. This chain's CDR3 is CASRSRQGATNTEAFF. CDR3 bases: TGTGCCAGCAGGTCTCGCCAGGGCGCTACGAACACTGAAGCTTTCTTT.

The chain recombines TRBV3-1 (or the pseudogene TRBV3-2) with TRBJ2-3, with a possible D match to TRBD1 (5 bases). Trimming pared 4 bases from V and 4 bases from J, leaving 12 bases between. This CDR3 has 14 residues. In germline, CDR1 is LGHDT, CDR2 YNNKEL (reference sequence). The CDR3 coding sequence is TGTGCCAGCAGCCGTGTAGGGGCCCCAGATACGCAGTATTTT. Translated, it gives CASSRVGAPDTQYF.